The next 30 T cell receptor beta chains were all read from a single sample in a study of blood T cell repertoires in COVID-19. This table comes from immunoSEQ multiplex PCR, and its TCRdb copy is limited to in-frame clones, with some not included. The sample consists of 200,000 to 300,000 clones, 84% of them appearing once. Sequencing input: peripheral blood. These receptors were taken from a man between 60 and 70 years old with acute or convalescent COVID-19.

This CDR3 is CASARTRGQQNTGELFF. CDR3 bases: TGTGCCAGCGCACGTACCCGGGGACAGCAGAACACCGGGGAGCTGTTTTTT. V usage is TRBV18 and J usage is TRBJ2-2; 7 bases are a match to TRBD1. CDR3 length equals 17 residues. Germline V gene lookup returns CDR1 KGHSH and CDR2 LQKENI. V shed 8 bases, J shed 1 base, and the junction held 13 bases outside the gene matches.

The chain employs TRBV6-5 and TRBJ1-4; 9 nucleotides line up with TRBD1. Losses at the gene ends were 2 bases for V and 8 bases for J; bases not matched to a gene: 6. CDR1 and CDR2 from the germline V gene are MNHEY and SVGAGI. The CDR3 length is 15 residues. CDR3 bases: TGTGCCAGCAGTTACGGGGACAGGGTTGGGGAAAAACTGTTTTTT. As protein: CASSYGDRVGEKLFF.

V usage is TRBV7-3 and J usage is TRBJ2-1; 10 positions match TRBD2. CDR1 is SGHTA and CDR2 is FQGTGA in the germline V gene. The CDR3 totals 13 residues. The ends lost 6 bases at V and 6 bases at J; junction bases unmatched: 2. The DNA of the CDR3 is TGTGCCAGCAGATTAGCGGGGGGCAATGAGCAGTTCTTC. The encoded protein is CASRLAGGNEQFF.

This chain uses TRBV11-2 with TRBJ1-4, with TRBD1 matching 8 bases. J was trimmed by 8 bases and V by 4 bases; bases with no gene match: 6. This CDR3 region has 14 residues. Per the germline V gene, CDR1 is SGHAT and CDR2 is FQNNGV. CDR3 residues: CASSSRTGLEKLFF. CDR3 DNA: TGTGCCAGCAGCTCACGGACAGGGCTGGAAAAACTGTTTTTT.

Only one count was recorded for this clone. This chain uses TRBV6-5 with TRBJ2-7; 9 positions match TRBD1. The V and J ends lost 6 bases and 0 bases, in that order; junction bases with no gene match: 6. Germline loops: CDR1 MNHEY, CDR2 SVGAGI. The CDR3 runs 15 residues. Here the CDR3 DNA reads TGTGCCAGCAGGATGACAGGGGGGGGCTCCTACGAGCAGTACTTC. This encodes CASRMTGGGSYEQYF.

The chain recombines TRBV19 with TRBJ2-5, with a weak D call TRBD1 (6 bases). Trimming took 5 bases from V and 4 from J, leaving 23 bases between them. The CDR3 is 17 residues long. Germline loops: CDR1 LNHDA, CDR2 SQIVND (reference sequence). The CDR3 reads CASSAVQGLGFRETQYF. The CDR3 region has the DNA TGTGCCAGTAGTGCGGTACAGGGCCTCGGGTTCCGAGAGACCCAGTACTTC.

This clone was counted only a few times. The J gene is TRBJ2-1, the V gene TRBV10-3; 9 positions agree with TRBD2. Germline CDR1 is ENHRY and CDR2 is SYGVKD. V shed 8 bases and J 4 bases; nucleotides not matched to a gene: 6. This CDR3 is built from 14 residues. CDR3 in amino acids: CAIGRREGYNEQFF. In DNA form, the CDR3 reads TGTGCCATCGGCCGGCGGGAGGGTTACAATGAGCAGTTCTTC.

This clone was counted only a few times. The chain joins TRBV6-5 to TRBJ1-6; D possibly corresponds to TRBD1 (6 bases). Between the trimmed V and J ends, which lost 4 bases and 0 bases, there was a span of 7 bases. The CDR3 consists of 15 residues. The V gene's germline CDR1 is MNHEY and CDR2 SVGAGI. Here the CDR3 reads CASSSDSSYNSPLHF. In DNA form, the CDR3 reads TGTGCCAGCAGTTCGGACAGCTCCTATAATTCACCCCTCCACTTT.

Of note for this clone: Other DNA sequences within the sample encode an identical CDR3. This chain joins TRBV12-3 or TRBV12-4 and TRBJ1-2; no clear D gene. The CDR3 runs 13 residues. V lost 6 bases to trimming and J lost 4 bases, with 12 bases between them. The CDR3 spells CASSRDRGYGYTF. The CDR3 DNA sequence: TGTGCCAGCAGCCGTGACCGGGGCTATGGCTACACCTTC.

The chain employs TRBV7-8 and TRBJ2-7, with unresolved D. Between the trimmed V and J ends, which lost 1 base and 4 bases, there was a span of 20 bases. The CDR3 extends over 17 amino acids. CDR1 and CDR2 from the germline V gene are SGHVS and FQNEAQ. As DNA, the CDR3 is TGTGCCAGCAGCTTAGTCCTTCACTCGAGGATCTTGTACGAGCAGTACTTC. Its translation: CASSLVLHSRILYEQYF.

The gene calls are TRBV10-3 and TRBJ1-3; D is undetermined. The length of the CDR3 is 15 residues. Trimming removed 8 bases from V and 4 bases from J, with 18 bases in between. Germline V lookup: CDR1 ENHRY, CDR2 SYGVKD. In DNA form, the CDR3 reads TGTGCCATCCAAGCGGACGATTCGGGCGGAAACACCATATATTTT. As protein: CAIQADDSGGNTIYF.

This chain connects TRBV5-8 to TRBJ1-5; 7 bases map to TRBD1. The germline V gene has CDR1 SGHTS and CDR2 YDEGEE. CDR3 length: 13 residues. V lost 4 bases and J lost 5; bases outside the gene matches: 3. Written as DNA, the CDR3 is TGTGCCAGCAGCAATGACAGGGATCAGCCCCAGCATTTT. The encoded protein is CASSNDRDQPQHF.

CDR3 amino acids: CARKTGMSYNEQFF. DNA for the CDR3: TGTGCCAGAAAAACAGGGATGTCCTACAATGAGCAGTTCTTC. The genes are TRBV5-3 and TRBJ2-1; TRBD1 is a possible D gene (6 bases). TRBV5-3 is an ORF, and what it does is uncertain. This CDR3 region has 14 residues. Deletions cut 6 bases from V and 1 base from J, with 11 bases between.

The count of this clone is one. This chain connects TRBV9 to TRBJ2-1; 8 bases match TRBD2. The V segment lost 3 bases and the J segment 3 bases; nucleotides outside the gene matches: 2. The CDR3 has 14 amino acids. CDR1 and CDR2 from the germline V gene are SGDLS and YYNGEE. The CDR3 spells CASSGREVYNEQFF. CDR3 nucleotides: TGTGCCAGCAGCGGGCGGGAGGTCTACAATGAGCAGTTCTTC. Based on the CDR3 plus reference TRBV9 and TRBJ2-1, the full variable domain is DSGVTQTPKHLITATGQRVTLRCSPRSGDLSVYWYQQSLDQGLQFLIQYYNGEERAKGNILERFSAQQFPDLHSELNLSSLELGDSALYFCASSGREVYNEQFFGPGTRLTVL.

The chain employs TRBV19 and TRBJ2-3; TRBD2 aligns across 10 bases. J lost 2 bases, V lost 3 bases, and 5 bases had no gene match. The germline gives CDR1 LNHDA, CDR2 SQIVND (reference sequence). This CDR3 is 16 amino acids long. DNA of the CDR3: TGTGCCAGTAGTATTGGAGCGGGGGGGGACACAGATACGCAGTATTTT. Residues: CASSIGAGGDTDTQYF. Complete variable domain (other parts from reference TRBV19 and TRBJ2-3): DGGITQSPKYLFRKEGQNVTLSCEQNLNHDAMYWYRQDPGQGLRLIYYSQIVNDFQKGDIAEGYSVSREKKESFPLTVTSAQKNPTAFYLCASSIGAGGDTDTQYFGPGTRLTVL.

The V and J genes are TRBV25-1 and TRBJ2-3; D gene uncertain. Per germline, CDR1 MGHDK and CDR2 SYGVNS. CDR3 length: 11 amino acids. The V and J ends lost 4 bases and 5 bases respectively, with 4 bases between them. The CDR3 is CASSARDTQYF. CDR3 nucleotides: TGTGCCAGCAGTGCGAGAGATACGCAGTATTTT.

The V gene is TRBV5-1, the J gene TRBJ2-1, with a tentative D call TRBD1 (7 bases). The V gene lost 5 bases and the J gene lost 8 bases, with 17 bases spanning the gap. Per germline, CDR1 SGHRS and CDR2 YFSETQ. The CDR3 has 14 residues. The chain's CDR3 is CASRFQGGVYEQFF. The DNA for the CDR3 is TGCGCCAGCAGGTTCCAGGGGGGTGTGTATGAGCAGTTCTTC.

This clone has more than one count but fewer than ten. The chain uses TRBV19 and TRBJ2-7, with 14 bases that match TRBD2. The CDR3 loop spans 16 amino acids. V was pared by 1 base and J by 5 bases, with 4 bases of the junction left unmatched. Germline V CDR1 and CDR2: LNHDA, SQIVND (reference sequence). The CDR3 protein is CASSIALGLAGDEQYF. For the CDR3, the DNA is TGTGCCAGTAGTATAGCTTTGGGACTAGCGGGGGACGAGCAGTACTTC.

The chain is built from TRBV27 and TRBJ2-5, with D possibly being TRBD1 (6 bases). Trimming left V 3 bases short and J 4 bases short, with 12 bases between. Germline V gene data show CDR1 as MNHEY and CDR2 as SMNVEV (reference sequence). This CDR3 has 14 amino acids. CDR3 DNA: TGTGCCAGCAGTTTGGGGGCCCAGGCAGAGACCCAGTACTTC. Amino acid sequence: CASSLGAQAETQYF.

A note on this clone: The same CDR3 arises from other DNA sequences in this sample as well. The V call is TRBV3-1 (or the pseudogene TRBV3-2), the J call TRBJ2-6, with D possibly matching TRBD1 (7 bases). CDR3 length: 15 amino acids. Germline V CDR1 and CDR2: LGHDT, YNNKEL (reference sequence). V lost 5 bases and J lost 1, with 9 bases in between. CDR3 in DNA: TGTGCCAGCAGCTCAGGGGGGTCTGGGGCCAACGTCCTGACTTTC. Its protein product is CASSSGGSGANVLTF.

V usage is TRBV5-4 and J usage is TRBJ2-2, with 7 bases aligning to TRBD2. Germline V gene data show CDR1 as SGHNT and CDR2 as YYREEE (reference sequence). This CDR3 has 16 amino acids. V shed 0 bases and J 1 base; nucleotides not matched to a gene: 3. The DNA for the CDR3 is TGTGCCAGCAGCTTGGGAGCGGGGAAGAACACCGGGGAGCTGTTTTTT. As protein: CASSLGAGKNTGELFF.

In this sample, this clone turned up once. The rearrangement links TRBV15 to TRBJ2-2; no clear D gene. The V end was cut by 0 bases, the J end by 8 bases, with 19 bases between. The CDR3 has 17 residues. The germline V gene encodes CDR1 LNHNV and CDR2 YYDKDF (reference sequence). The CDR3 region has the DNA TGTGCCACCAGCAGAGATCGGCCCGGGTCTGGCGCGGGGGAGCTGTTTTTT. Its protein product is CATSRDRPGSGAGELFF.

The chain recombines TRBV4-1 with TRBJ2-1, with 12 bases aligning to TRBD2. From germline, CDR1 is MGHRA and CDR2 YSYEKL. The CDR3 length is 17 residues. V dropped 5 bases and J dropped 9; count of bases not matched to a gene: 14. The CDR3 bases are TGCGCCAGCAGCGGGCTAGCGGGAGGGGTGCATAGCTCTGAGCAGTTCTTC. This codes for CASSGLAGGVHSSEQFF.

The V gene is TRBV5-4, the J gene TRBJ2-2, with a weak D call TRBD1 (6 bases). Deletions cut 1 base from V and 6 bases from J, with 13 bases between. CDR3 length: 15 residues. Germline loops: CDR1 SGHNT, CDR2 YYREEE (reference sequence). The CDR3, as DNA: TGTGCCAGCAGCTTGCCACAGGGTTTCGCCGGGGAGCTGTTTTTT. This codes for CASSLPQGFAGELFF.

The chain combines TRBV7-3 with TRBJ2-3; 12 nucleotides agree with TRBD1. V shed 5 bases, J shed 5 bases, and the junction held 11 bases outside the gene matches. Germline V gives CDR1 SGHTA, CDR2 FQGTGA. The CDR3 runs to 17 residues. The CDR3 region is CASSPRGTGGWGDTQYF. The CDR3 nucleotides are TGTGCCAGCAGCCCCCGGGGGACAGGGGGCTGGGGAGATACGCAGTATTTT.

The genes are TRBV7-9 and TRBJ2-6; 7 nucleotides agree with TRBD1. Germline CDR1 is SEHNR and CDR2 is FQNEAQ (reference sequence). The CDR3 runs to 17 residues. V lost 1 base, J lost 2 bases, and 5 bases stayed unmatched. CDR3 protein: CASSLGTGAPGANVLTF. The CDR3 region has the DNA TGTGCCAGCAGCTTAGGCACAGGGGCCCCTGGGGCCAACGTCCTGACTTTC. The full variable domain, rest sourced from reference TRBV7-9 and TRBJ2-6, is DTGVSQNPRHKITKRGQNVTFRCDPISEHNRLYWYRQTLGQGPEFLTYFQNEAQLEKSRLLSDRFSAERPKGSFSTLEIQRTEQGDSAMYLCASSLGTGAPGANVLTFGAGSRLTVL.

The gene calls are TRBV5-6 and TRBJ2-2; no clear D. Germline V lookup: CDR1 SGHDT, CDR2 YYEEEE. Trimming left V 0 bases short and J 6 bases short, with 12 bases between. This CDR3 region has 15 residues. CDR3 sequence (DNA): TGTGCCAGCAGCTTGGTGTCTAGGTGGGCCGGGGAGCTGTTTTTT. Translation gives CASSLVSRWAGELFF.

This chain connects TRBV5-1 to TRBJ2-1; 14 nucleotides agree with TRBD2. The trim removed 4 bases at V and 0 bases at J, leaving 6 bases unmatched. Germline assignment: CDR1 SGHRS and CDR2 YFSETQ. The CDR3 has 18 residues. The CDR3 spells CASSHGLAGGGSYNEQFF. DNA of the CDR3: TGCGCCAGCAGCCATGGACTAGCGGGGGGAGGCTCCTACAATGAGCAGTTCTTC.

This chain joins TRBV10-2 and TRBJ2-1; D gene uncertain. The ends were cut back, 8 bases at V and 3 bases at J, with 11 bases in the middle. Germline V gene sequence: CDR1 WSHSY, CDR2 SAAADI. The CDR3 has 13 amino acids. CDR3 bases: TGCGCCAGCCAACTGAATTACTACAATGAGCAGTTCTTC. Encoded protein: CASQLNYYNEQFF.

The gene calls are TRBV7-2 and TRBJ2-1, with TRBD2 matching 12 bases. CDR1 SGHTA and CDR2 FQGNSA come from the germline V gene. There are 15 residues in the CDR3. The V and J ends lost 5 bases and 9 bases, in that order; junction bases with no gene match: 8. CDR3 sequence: CASSLSSGRVVEQFF. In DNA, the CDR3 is TGTGCCAGCAGCCTTTCTAGCGGGAGGGTTGTTGAGCAGTTCTTC. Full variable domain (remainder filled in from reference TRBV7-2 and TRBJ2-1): GAGVSQSPSNKVTEKGKDVELRCDPISGHTALYWYRQSLGQGLEFLIYFQGNSAPDKSGLPSDRFSAERTGGSVSTLTIQRTQQEDSAVYLCASSLSSGRVVEQFFGPGTRLTVL.